This passage covers 13 T cell receptor beta chains from one sample sequenced in a study of shared clonotypes between healthy human individuals. The data were produced by immunoSEQ multiplex PCR, yet TCRdb's version contains in-frame clones alone and is incomplete. The repertoire holds approximately 460,000 clones, with roughly 80% as singletons. Input material: PBMCs. The source of these receptors is a woman in her thirties or forties in good health. Some clones in this sample may be carry-over from other donors' samples.

Ten or more counts support this clone. The chain combines TRBV6-4 with TRBJ2-1; possible D gene TRBD1, 6 bases. The CDR3 length is 16 residues. CDR1 and CDR2 from the germline V gene are MRHNA and SNTAGT. Trimming cost V 0 bases and J 8 bases, with 17 bases left between them. This CDR3 is CASSDSEGRGSDEQFF. The CDR3 DNA sequence: TGTGCCAGCAGTGACTCAGAGGGCAGGGGCTCCGATGAGCAGTTCTTC.

The V and J genes are TRBV11-2 and TRBJ2-7, with 11 bases identical to TRBD2. The CDR3 spans 14 residues. Trimming took 4 bases from V and 6 from J; bases not matched to a gene: 5. Germline loops: CDR1 SGHAT, CDR2 FQNNGV. This CDR3 reads CASSYTSGSGEQYF. CDR3 DNA: TGTGCCAGCAGCTATACTAGCGGGAGTGGCGAGCAGTACTTC.

The chain combines TRBV7-6 with TRBJ1-5; D gene unclear. The CDR3 runs to 16 residues. With 1 base removed from V and 0 bases from J, the gap between germline ends came to 10 bases. The germline CDR1 and CDR2 sequences are SGHVS and FNYEAQ. The CDR3 bases are TGTGCCAGCAGCTTAGGCCCTCGGGATAGCAATCAGCCCCAGCATTTT. Its translation is CASSLGPRDSNQPQHF.

The V and J genes are TRBV27 and TRBJ2-7; D is possibly TRBD2 (6 bases). V dropped 2 bases and J dropped 0 bases, with 8 bases sitting between them. This CDR3 has 14 residues. Germline CDR1 MNHEY, CDR2 SMNVEV (reference sequence). The CDR3 region has the DNA TGTGCCAGCAGTTTAGGGACTTACTCCTACGAGCAGTACTTC. Its protein is CASSLGTYSYEQYF.

This clone came up once. The genes are TRBV6-4 and TRBJ2-1, with 11 bases aligning to TRBD2. The CDR3 loop spans 14 amino acids. Germline assignment: CDR1 MRHNA and CDR2 SNTAGT. After removal of 5 bases from V and 7 bases from J, the junction contained 4 bases not matched to a gene. The CDR3 DNA sequence: TGTGCCAGCAGTACGGCTAGCGGGAGGAATGAGCAGTTCTTC. Amino acid sequence: CASSTASGRNEQFF.

The J gene is TRBJ1-1, the V gene TRBV7-8; tentatively, D is TRBD1 (6 bases). Trimming pared 7 bases from V and 1 base from J, leaving 10 bases between. Germline-derived CDR1 and CDR2 are SGHVS and FQNEAQ. This CDR3 has 13 amino acids. The CDR3 spells CASKRTENTEAFF. The CDR3 DNA reads TGTGCCAGCAAGAGGACAGAGAACACTGAAGCTTTCTTT.

This chain uses TRBV4-1 with TRBJ1-2, with D perhaps TRBD1 (5 bases). The germline CDR1 and CDR2 sequences are MGHRA and YSYEKL. V lost 0 bases and J lost 4, with 9 bases in between. The CDR3 sequence is 14 residues long. The CDR3 DNA reads TGCGCCAGCAGCCAAGAGACAGTCAGCTATGGCTACACCTTC. Translated, it gives CASSQETVSYGYTF.

The V and J genes are TRBV11-2 and TRBJ1-2; no clear D gene. CDR1 and CDR2 from the germline V gene are SGHAT and FQNNGV. V was cut by 3 bases and J by 2 bases, with 4 bases left in between. The CDR3 totals 12 residues. The CDR3 sequence: CASSFRNYGYTF. As DNA, the CDR3 is TGTGCCAGCAGCTTTAGGAACTATGGCTACACCTTC.

The V call is TRBV15, the J call TRBJ1-2; a possible D gene is TRBD1 (6 bases). CDR1 LNHNV and CDR2 YYDKDF come from the germline V gene (reference sequence). Trimming pared 4 bases from V and 6 bases from J, leaving 12 bases between. CDR3 length: 13 amino acids. The CDR3, as DNA: TGTGCCACCAGCACAGGGGCCTGGGATGGCTACACCTTC. It encodes CATSTGAWDGYTF.

The V call is TRBV18, the J call TRBJ2-7, with 11 nucleotides matching TRBD2. Trimming took 2 bases from V and 5 from J; bases not matched to a gene: 5. CDR1 is KGHSH and CDR2 is LQKENI in the germline V gene. This CDR3 spans 15 amino acids. The CDR3 region is CASSPGTSGRDEQYF. CDR3 DNA sequence: TGTGCCAGCTCACCAGGCACTAGCGGGAGAGACGAGCAGTACTTC.

Turning to this clone: Other DNA sequences in this sample translate to the same CDR3. The gene calls are TRBV30 and TRBJ2-5, with D possibly being TRBD1 (6 bases). The CDR3 consists of 15 residues. CDR1 is GTSNPN and CDR2 is SVGIG in the germline V gene (reference sequence). The germline V and J ends were trimmed by 1 base and 0 bases, with 12 bases remaining between them. The CDR3 loop is CAWSDGGTYQETQYF. CDR3 sequence (DNA): TGTGCCTGGAGTGACGGTGGGACATACCAAGAGACCCAGTACTTC. Looking up the rest from reference TRBV30 and TRBJ2-5 gives the full variable domain: SQTIHQWPATLVQPVGSPLSLECTVEGTSNPNLYWYRQAAGRGLQLLFYSVGIGQISSEVPQNLSASRPQDRQFILSSKKLLLSDSGFYLCAWSDGGTYQETQYFGPGTRLLVL.

This clone was picked up one time. The V call is TRBV9, the J call TRBJ2-1; D gene unclear. Per germline, CDR1 SGDLS and CDR2 YYNGEE. V was clipped by 4 bases and J by 0 bases, with 14 bases between them. The CDR3 length is 16 residues. The CDR3 is CASSSFSFTSYNEQFF. CDR3 nucleotides: TGTGCCAGCAGCTCCTTCTCCTTTACCTCCTACAATGAGCAGTTCTTC.

The J gene is TRBJ2-7, the V gene TRBV28; 10 nucleotides agree with TRBD2. CDR3 length equals 15 residues. Germline-derived CDR1 and CDR2 are MDHEN and SYDVKM. V shed 6 bases, J shed 2 bases, and the junction held 7 bases outside the gene matches. The DNA of the CDR3 is TGTGCCAGCAGAGCCAGTACTAGCGGGACCTACGAGCAGTACTTC. Translated, it gives CASRASTSGTYEQYF.